This is a list of T cell receptor beta chains from one sample in a study of T cells after yellow fever vaccination. TCRdb used MiXCR to reprocess the 5' RACE reads, holding one entry per CDR3 protein. The repertoire consists of under 400,000 distinct CDR3 sequences, with approximately 12% occurring once and the leading ten covering 2.5% to 4%. The sample here was CD4+ T cells sorted from PBMCs, taken 15 days after the yellow fever booster vaccination. Receptors originate from a man younger than 35 who received the YFV17D yellow fever vaccine. The CDR3 runs from the conserved cysteine through the conserved F or W. Each record gives: CDR3 DNA, CDR3 protein, D gene, V gene, clone size, J gene. A D gene is named only where the DNA matches it firmly. Clone size, where shown, is once, few, many, or a class for clones that have expanded.

TGTGCCATCAAGAGGGGACAGGGGGGCATGAACACTGAAGCTTTCTTT | CAIKRGQGGMNTEAFF | TRBD1 | TRBV10-3 | . | TRBJ1-1
TGCGCCAGCAGCCAAGATCGCTTGGCAGGGGGTGAGCAGTACTTC | CASSQDRLAGGEQYF | TRBD1 | TRBV4-3 | few | TRBJ2-7
TGTGCCAGCAGTTACTCCGCGACAGGGGACCAAGAGACCCAGTACTTC | CASSYSATGDQETQYF | TRBD1 | TRBV6-6 | . | TRBJ2-5
TGTGCCAGCAGTGAGAGACAGGGGGGCCGGGGCTACACCTTC | CASSERQGGRGYTF | TRBD1 | TRBV2 | . | TRBJ1-2
TGTGCCAGCTCACCGAGAAAGATGAACACTGAAGCTTTCTTT | CASSPRKMNTEAFF | . | TRBV28 | many | TRBJ1-1
TGTGCCAGCACCAAAATCGACAGGGCGGACGAAGCTTTCTTT | CASTKIDRADEAFF | TRBD1 | TRBV7-9 | few | TRBJ1-1
TGTGCCAGTAGTCTCCTACCTAGCGGCTCCTACGAGCAGTACTTC | CASSLLPSGSYEQYF | TRBD2 | TRBV19 | few | TRBJ2-7
TGTGCCAGCAGCCCAATGAGCGGGAGCACCTACGAGCAGTACTTC | CASSPMSGSTYEQYF | TRBD2 | TRBV3-1 | . | TRBJ2-7
TGTGCCAGCAGCTTAGAAGCAGATATCACAGATACGCAGTATTTT | CASSLEADITDTQYF | . | TRBV11-2 | . | TRBJ2-3
TGTGCCAGCATCTCTAACAGGGGGGGCACTGAAGCTTTCTTT | CASISNRGGTEAFF | TRBD1 | TRBV12-3/TRBV12-4 | . | TRBJ1-1